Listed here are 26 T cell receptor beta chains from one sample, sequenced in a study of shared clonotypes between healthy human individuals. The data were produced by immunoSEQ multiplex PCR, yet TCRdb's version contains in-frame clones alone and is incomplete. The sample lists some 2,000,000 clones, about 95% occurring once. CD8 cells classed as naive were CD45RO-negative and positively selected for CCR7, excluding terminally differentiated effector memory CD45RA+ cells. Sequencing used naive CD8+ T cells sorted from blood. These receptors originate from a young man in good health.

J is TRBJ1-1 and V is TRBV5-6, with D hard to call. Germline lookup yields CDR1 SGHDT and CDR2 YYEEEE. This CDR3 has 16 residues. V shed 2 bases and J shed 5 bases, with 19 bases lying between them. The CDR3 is CASSFFGPLGGTEAFF. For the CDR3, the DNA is TGTGCCAGCAGCTTTTTCGGGCCCCTAGGCGGAACTGAAGCTTTCTTT.

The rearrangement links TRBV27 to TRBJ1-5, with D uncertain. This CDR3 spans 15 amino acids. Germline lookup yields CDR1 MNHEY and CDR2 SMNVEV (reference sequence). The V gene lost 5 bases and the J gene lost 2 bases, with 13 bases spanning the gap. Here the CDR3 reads CASSRKREGNQPQHF. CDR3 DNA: TGTGCCAGCAGTAGAAAGAGGGAGGGCAATCAGCCCCAGCATTTT.

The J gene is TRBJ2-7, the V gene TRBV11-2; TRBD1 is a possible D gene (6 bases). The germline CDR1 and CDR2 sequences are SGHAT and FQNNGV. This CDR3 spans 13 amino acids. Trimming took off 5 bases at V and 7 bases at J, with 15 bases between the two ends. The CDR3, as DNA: TGTGCCAGCAGCCAGAAGGGGGAGTGGGAGCAGTACTTC. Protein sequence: CASSQKGEWEQYF. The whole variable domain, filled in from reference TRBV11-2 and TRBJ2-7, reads EAGVAQSPRYKIIEKRQSVAFWCNPISGHATLYWYQQILGQGPKLLIQFQNNGVVDDSQLPKDRFSAERLKGVDSTLKIQPAKLEDSAVYLCASSQKGEWEQYFGPGTRLTVT.

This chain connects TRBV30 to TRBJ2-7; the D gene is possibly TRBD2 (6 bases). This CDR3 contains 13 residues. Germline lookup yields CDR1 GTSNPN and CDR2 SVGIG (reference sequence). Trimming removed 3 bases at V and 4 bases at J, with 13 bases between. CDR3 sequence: CAWSEGSGYEQYF. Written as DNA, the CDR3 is TGTGCCTGGAGCGAAGGTAGCGGATACGAGCAGTACTTC.

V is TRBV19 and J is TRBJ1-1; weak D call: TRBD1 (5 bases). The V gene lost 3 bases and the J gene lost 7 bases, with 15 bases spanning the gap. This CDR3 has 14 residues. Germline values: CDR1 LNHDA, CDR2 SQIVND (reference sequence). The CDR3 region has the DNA TGTGCCAGTAGTATTTCCGGCGGGGGGATTGAAGCTTTCTTT. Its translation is CASSISGGGIEAFF.

CDR3 residues: CASRGRVYNEQFF. The CDR3 DNA reads as TGTGCCAGCAGGGGTCGCGTCTACAATGAGCAGTTCTTC. The chain is built from TRBV27 and TRBJ2-1; D is ambiguous. Trimming shortened V by 6 bases and J by 3 bases, and 9 bases separated the two germline ends. CDR3 length: 13 amino acids. Germline V CDR1 and CDR2: MNHEY, SMNVEV (reference sequence).

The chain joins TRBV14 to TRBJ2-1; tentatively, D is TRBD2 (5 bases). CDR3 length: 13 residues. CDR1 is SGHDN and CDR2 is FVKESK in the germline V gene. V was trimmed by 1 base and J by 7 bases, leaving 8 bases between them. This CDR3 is CASSQAGWNEQFF. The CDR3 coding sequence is TGTGCCAGCAGCCAAGCGGGGTGGAATGAGCAGTTCTTC. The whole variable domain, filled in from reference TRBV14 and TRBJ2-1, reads EAGVTQFPSHSVIEKGQTVTLRCDPISGHDNLYWYRRVMGKEIKFLLHFVKESKQDESGMPNNRFLAERTGGTYSTLKVQPAELEDSGVYFCASSQAGWNEQFFGPGTRLTVL.

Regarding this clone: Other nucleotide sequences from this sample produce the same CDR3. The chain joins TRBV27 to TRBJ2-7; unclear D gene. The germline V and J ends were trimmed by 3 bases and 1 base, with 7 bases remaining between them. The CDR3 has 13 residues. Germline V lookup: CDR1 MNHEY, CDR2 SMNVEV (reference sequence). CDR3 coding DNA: TGTGCCAGCAGTTTCCGGTCTTCCTACGAGCAGTACTTC. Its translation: CASSFRSSYEQYF.

The DNA of the CDR3 is TGTGCCAGCAGTTCACCAGGTTATTTGGGCTACGAGCAGTACTTC. The encoded protein is CASSSPGYLGYEQYF. This sequence joins TRBV27 and TRBJ2-7; no clear D gene. CDR1 and CDR2 (germline): MNHEY, SMNVEV (reference sequence). V shed 4 bases and J shed 3 bases, with 16 bases lying between them. The length of the CDR3 is 15 residues.

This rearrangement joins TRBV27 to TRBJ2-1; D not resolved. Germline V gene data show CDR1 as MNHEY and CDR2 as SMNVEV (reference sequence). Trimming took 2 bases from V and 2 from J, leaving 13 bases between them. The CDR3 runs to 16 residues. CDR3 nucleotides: TGTGCCAGCAGTTTAGCGTCTCCAAGACCCTACAATGAGCAGTTCTTC. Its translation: CASSLASPRPYNEQFF.

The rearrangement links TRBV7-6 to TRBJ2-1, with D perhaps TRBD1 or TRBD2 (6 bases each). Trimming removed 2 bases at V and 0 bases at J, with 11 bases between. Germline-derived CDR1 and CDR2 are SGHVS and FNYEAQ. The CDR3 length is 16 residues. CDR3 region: CASSLNPGASYNEQFF. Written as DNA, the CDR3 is TGTGCCAGCAGCTTAAATCCGGGGGCCTCCTACAATGAGCAGTTCTTC. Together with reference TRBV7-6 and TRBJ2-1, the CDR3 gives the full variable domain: GAGVSQSPRYKVTKRGQDVALRCDPISGHVSLYWYRQALGQGPEFLTYFNYEAQQDKSGLPNDRFSAERPEGSISTLTIQRTEQRDSAMYRCASSLNPGASYNEQFFGPGTRLTVL.

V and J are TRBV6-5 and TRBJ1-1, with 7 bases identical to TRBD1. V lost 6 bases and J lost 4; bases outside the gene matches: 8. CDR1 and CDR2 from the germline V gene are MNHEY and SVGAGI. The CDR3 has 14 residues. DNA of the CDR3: TGTGCCAGCAGCCCCAGACAGGGCGGCACTGAAGCTTTCTTT. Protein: CASSPRQGGTEAFF.

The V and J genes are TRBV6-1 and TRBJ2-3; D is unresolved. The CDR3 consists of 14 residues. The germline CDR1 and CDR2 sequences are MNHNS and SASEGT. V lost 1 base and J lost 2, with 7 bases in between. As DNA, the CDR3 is TGTGCCAGCAGTGAAGTTGGATTCACAGATACGCAGTATTTT. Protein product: CASSEVGFTDTQYF.

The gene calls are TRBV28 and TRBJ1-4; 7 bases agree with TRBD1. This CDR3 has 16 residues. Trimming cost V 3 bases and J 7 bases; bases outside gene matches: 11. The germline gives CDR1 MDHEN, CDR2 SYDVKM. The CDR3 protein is CASSFLMAGGFEKLFF. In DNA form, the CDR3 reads TGTGCCAGCAGTTTCCTTATGGCAGGGGGATTTGAAAAACTGTTTTTT.

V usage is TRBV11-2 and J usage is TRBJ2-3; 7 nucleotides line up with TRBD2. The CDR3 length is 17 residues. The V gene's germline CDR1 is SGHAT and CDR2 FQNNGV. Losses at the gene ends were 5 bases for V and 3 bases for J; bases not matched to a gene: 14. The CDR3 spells CASSQGTGGVATDTQYF. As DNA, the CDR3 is TGTGCCAGCAGCCAAGGGACTGGGGGGGTGGCTACAGATACGCAGTATTTT. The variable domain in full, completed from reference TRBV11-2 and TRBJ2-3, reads EAGVAQSPRYKIIEKRQSVAFWCNPISGHATLYWYQQILGQGPKLLIQFQNNGVVDDSQLPKDRFSAERLKGVDSTLKIQPAKLEDSAVYLCASSQGTGGVATDTQYFGPGTRLTVL.

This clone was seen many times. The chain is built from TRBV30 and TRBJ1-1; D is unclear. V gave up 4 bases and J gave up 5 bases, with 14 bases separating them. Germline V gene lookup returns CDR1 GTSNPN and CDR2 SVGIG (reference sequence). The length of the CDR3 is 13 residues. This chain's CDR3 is CAWTNVGLTEAFF. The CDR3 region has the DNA TGTGCCTGGACCAACGTCGGTCTAACTGAAGCTTTCTTT.

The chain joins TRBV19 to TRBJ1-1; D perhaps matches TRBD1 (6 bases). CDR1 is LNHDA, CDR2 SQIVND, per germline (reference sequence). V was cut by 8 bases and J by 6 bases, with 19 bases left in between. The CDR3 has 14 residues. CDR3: CASAYRAFNAEAFF. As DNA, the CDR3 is TGTGCCAGTGCATACAGGGCTTTTAACGCTGAAGCTTTCTTT.

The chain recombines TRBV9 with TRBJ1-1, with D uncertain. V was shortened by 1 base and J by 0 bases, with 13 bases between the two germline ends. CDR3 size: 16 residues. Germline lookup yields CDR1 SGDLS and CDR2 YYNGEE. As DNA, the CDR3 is TGTGCCAGCAGCGTATCTTCGGAAGGGATGAACACTGAAGCTTTCTTT. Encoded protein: CASSVSSEGMNTEAFF.

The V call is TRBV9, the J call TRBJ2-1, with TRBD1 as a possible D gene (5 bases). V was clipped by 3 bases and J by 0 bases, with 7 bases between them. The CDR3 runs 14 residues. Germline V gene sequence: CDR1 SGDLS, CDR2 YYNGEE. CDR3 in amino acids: CASSAGPSYNEQFF. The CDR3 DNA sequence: TGTGCCAGCAGCGCAGGGCCCTCCTACAATGAGCAGTTCTTC.

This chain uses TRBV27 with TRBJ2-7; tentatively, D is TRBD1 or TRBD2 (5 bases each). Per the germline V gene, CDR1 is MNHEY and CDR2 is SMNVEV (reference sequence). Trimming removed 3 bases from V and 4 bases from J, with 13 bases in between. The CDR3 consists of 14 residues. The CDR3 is CASSFTRDGYEQYF. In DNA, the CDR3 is TGTGCCAGCAGTTTTACCAGGGACGGGTACGAGCAGTACTTC.

The CDR3 DNA follows: TGTGCCAGCAGTGAAGGGGCAGGGACCTATGCCTACGAGCAGTACTTC. Translating gives CASSEGAGTYAYEQYF. This chain connects TRBV6-1 to TRBJ2-7; D tentatively fits TRBD1 or TRBD2 (5 bases each). Germline lookup yields CDR1 MNHNS and CDR2 SASEGT. V was clipped by 1 base and J by 2 bases, with 15 bases between them. There are 16 residues in the CDR3.

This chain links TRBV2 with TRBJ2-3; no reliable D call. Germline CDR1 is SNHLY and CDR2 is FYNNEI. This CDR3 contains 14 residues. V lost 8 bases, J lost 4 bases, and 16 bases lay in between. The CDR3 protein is CASLSLFESDTQYF. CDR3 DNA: TGTGCCAGCCTCAGTTTATTTGAATCAGATACGCAGTATTTT.

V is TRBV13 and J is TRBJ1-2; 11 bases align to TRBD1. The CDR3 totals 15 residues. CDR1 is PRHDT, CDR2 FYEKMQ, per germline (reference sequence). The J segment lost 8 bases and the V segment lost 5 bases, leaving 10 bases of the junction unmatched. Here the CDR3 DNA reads TGTGCCAGCAGCGGAACCGGGACAGGGGGTAAGGGCTACACCTTC. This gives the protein CASSGTGTGGKGYTF.

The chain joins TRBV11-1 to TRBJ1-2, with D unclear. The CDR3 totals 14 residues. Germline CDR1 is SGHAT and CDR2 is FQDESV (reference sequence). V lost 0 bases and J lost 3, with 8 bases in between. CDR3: CASSLALDDYGYTF. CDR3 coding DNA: TGTGCCAGCAGCTTAGCCCTGGACGACTATGGCTACACCTTC.

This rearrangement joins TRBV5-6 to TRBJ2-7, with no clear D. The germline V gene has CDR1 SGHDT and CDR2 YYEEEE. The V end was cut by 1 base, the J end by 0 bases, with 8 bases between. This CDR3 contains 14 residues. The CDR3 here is CASSLSYGSYEQYF. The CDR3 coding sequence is TGTGCCAGCAGCTTGAGTTACGGCTCCTACGAGCAGTACTTC.

The CDR3 DNA follows: TGTGCCAGCAGCGAGAGGAAAGCGGGAGGAGGAGATACGCAGTATTTT. This encodes CASSERKAGGGDTQYF. The rearrangement links TRBV9 to TRBJ2-3; 9 bases are a match to TRBD2. Germline CDR1 and CDR2: SGDLS and YYNGEE. V gave up 3 bases and J gave up 5 bases; unmatched junction bases: 10. CDR3 length equals 16 residues.